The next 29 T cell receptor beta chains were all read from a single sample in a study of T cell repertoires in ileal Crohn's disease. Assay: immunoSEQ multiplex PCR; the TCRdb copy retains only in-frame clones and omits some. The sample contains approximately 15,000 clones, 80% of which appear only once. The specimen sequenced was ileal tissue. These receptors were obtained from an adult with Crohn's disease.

Written as DNA, the CDR3 is TGTGCCAGCAGGGCCCAGGGGTGGGCCACTGAAGCTTTCTTT. This codes for CASRAQGWATEAFF. The rearrangement uses TRBV28 and TRBJ1-1, with D perhaps TRBD1 (6 bases). The CDR3 sequence is 14 residues long. V gave up 6 bases and J gave up 4 bases, with 15 bases separating them. CDR1 and CDR2 from the germline V gene are MDHEN and SYDVKM. The full variable domain, its missing parts supplied by reference TRBV28 and TRBJ1-1, is DVKVTQSSRYLVKRTGEKVFLECVQDMDHENMFWYRQDPGLGLRLIYFSYDVKMKEKGDIPEGYSVSREKKERFSLILESASTNQTSMYLCASRAQGWATEAFFGQGTRLTVV.

The CDR3 loop reads CASSVGTAYTGELFF. The CDR3 DNA reads TGTGCCAGCAGCGTGGGGACAGCCTACACCGGGGAGCTGTTTTTT. The chain uses TRBV9 and TRBJ2-2; 7 bases map to TRBD1. The V gene end was trimmed by 2 bases and the J gene end by 3 bases; junction bases not matched to a gene: 4. This CDR3 has 15 residues. Germline V lookup: CDR1 SGDLS, CDR2 YYNGEE.

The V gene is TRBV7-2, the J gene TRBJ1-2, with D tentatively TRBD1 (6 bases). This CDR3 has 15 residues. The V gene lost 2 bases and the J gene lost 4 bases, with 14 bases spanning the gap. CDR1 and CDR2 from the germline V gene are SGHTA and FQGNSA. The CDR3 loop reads CASSLKGDPFYGYTF. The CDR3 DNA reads TGTGCCAGCAGCTTAAAGGGGGACCCGTTCTATGGCTACACCTTC.

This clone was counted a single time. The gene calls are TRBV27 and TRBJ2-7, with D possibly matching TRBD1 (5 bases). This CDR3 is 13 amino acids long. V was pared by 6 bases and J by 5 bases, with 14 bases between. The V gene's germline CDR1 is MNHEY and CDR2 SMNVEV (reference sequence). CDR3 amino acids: CASSPRAGNEQYV. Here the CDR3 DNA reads TGTGCCAGCAGCCCCCGCGCAGGGAACGAGCAGTACGTC.

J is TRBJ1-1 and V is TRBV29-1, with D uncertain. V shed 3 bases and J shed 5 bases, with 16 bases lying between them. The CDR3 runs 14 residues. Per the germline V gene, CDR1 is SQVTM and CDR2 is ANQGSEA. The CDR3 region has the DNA TGCAGCGTTGACCGTCGTTGCAGGACTACTGAAGCTTTCTTT. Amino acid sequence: CSVDRRCRTTEAFF.

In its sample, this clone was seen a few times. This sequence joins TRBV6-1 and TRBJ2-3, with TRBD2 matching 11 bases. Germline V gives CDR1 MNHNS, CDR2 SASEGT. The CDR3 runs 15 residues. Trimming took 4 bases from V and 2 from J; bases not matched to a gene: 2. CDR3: CASSGLAGNTDTQYF. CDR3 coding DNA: TGTGCCAGCAGTGGACTAGCGGGGAACACAGATACGCAGTATTTT.

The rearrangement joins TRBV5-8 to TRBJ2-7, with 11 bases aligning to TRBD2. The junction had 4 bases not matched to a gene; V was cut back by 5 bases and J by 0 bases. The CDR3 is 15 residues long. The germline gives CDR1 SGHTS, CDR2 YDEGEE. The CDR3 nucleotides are TGTGCCAGCAGTTCACTAGCGGGGGTCTCCTACGAGCAGTACTTC. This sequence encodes CASSSLAGVSYEQYF.

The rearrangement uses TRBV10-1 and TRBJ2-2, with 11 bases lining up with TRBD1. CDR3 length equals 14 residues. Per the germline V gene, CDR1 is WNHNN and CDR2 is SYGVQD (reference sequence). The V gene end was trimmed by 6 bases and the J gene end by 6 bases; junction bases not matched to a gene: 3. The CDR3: CASSGQGAAGELFF. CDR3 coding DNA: TGCGCCAGCAGCGGACAGGGGGCCGCCGGGGAGCTGTTTTTT.

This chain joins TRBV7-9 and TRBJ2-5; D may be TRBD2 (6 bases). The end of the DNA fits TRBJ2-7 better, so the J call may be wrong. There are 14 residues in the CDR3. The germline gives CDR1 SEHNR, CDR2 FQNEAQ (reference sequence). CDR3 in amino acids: CASSDFRGFDEQYF. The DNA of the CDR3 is TGTGCCAGCAGCGATTTCCGGGGGTTTGACGAGCAGTACTTC.

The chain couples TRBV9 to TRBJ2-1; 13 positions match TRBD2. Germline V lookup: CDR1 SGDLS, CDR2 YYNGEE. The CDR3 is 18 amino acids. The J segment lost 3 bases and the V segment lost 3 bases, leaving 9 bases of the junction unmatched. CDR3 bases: TGTGCCAGCAGCGGACAAGGACTAGCGGGGGCGCACTACAATGAGCAGTTCTTC. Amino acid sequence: CASSGQGLAGAHYNEQFF.

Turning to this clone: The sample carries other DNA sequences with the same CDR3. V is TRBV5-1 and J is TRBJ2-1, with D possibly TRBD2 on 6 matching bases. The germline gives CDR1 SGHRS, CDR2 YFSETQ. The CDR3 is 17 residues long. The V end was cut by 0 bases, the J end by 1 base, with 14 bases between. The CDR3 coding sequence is TGCGCCAGCAGCTTGGAGTCGGGGACTGGATCCTACAATGAGCAGTTCTTC. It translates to CASSLESGTGSYNEQFF.

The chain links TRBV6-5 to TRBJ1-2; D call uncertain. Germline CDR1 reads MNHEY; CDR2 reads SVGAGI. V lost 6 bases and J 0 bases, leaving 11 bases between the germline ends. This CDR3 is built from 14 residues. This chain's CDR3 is CASRREGANYGYTF. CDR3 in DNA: TGTGCCAGCAGGCGAGAGGGAGCTAACTATGGCTACACCTTC.

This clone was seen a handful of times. The CDR3 protein is CASSLNRDTQYF. In DNA form, the CDR3 reads TGTGCCAGCAGCTTAAACCGGGATACGCAGTATTTT. V and J are TRBV7-8 and TRBJ2-3; D uncertain. This CDR3 has 12 amino acids. V gave up 2 bases and J gave up 6 bases, with 6 bases separating them. Germline CDR1 SGHVS, CDR2 FQNEAQ.

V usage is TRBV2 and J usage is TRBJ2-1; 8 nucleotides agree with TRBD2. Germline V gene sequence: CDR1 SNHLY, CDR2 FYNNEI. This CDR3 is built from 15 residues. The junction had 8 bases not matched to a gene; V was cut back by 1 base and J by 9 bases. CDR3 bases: TGTGCCAGCAGTGAAGAGGGCGGGGGGCTTACTGAGCAGTTCTTC. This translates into CASSEEGGGLTEQFF.

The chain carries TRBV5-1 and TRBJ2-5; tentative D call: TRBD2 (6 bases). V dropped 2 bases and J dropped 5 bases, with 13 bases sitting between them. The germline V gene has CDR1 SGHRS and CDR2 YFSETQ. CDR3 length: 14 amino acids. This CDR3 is CASSFGGVGETQYF. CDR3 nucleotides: TGCGCCAGCAGCTTTGGAGGGGTGGGGGAGACCCAGTACTTC.

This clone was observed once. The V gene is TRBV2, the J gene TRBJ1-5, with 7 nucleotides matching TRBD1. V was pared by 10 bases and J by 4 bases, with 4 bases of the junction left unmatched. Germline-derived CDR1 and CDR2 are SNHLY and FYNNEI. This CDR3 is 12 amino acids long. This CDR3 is CAMGQQNQPQHF. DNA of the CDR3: TGTGCCATGGGACAGCAGAATCAGCCCCAGCATTTT.

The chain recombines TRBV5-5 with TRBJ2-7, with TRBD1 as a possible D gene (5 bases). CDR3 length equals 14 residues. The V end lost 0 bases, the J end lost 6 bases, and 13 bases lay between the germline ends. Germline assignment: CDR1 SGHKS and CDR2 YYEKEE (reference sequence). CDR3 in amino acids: CASSLGQGWPEQYF. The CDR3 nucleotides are TGTGCCAGCAGCTTGGGCCAGGGATGGCCCGAGCAGTACTTC.

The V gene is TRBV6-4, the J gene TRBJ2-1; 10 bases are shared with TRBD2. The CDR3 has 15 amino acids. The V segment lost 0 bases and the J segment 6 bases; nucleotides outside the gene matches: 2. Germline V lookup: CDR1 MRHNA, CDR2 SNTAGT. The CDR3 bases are TGTGCCAGCAGTGACTCGAGCGGGGGGGCCAATGAGCAGTTCTTC. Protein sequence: CASSDSSGGANEQFF.

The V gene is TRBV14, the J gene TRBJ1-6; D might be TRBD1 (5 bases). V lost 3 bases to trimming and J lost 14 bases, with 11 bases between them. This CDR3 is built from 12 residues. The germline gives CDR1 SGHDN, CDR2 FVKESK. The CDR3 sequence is CASSQTAGALHF. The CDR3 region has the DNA TGTGCCAGCAGCCAGACAGCGGGGGCCCTCCACTTT. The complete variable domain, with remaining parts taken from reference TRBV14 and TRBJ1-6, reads EAGVTQFPSHSVIEKGQTVTLRCDPISGHDNLYWYRRVMGKEIKFLLHFVKESKQDESGMPNNRFLAERTGGTYSTLKVQPAELEDSGVYFCASSQTAGALHFGNGTRLTVT.

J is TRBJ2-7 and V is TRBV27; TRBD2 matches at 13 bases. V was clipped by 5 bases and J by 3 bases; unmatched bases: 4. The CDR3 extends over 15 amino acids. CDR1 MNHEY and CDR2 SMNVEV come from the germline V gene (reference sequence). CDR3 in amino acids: CASSRRTSGSYEQYV. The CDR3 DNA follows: TGTGCCAGCAGTCGACGGACTAGCGGGAGCTACGAGCAGTACGTC.

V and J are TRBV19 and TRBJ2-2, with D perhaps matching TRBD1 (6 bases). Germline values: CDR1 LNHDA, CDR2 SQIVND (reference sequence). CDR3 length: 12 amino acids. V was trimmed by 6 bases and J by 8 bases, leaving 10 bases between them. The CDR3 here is CASSLQGGELFF. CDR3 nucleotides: TGTGCCAGTAGCCTGCAGGGGGGGGAGCTGTTTTTT.

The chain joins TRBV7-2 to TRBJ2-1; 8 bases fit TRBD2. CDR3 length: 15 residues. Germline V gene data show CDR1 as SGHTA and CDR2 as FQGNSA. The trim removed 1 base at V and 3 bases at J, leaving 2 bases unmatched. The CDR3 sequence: CASSLGTSRYNEQFF. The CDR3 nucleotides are TGTGCCAGCAGCTTAGGGACTAGCCGCTACAATGAGCAGTTCTTC.

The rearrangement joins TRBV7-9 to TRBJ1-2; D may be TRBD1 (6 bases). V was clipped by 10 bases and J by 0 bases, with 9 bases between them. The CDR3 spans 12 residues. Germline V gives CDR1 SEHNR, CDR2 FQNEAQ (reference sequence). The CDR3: CAIGTSNYGYTF. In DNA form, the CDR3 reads TGTGCCATAGGGACATCTAACTATGGCTACACCTTC.

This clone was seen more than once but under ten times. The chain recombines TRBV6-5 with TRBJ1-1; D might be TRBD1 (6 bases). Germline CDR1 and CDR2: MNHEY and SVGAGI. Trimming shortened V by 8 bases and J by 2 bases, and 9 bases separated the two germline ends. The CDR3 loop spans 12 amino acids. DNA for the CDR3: TGTGCCAGCGAGGGGGTAAACACTGAAGCTTTCTTT. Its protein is CASEGVNTEAFF.

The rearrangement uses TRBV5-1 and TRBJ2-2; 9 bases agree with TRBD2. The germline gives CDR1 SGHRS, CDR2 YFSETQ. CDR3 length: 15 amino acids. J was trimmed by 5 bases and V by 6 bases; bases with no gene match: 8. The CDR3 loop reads CASTVAGALTGELFF. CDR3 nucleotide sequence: TGCGCCAGCACCGTAGCGGGGGCCCTGACCGGGGAGCTGTTTTTT.

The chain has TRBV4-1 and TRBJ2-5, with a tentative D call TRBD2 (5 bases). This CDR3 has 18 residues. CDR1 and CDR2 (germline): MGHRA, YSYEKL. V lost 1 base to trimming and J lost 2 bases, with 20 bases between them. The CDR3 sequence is CASSQADLAYGRQETQYF. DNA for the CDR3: TGCGCCAGCAGCCAAGCCGACCTAGCATATGGCCGACAAGAGACCCAGTACTTC.

CDR3 sequence: CASSEKQKEKLFF. Written as DNA, the CDR3 is TGTGCCAGCAGTGAAAAACAGAAGGAAAAACTGTTTTTT. The chain joins TRBV2 to TRBJ1-4; D gene ambiguous. Per germline, CDR1 SNHLY and CDR2 FYNNEI. The V end lost 2 bases, the J end lost 8 bases, and 9 bases lay between the germline ends. There are 13 residues in the CDR3. Together with reference TRBV2 and TRBJ1-4, the CDR3 gives the full variable domain: EPEVTQTPSHQVTQMGQEVILRCVPISNHLYFYWYRQILGQKVEFLVSFYNNEISEKSEIFDDQFSVERPDGSNFTLKIRSTKLEDSAMYFCASSEKQKEKLFFGSGTQLSVL.

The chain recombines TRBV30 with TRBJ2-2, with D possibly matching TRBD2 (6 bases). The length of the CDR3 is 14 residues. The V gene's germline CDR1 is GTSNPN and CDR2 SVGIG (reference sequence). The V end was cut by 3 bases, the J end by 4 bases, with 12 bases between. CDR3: CAWRGGVSTGELFF. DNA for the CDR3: TGTGCCTGGAGGGGCGGGGTTTCCACCGGGGAGCTGTTTTTT.

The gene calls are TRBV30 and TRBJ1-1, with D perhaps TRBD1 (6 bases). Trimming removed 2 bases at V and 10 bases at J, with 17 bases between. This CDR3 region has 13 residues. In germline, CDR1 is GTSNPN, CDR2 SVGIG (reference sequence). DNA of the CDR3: TGTGCCTGGAGTCCGCACAGGGTTGGAGCAGCTTTCTTT. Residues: CAWSPHRVGAAFF.